The rows below give T cell receptor beta chains drawn from one sample of a study of OX40 agonist ivuxolimab in advanced cancers. Assay: immunoSEQ multiplex PCR; the TCRdb copy retains only in-frame clones and omits some. Among some 58,000 clones listed, 85% were seen once. The sequencing used CD4+ or CD8+ T cells sorted from blood, collected in a trial of the OX40 agonist ivuxolimab. These receptors were obtained from an adult with an advanced solid tumor such as melanoma, head and neck, liver or kidney cancer. CDR3s include the opening cysteine and the closing phenylalanine or tryptophan. The order of the fields is J gene, V gene, clone size, D gene, CDR3 protein, CDR3 DNA. The D gene is left open where the match is weak. Clone sizes are given selectively: once, few, many, or a class where the clone is expanded.

j_gene: TRBJ2-1
v_gene: TRBV23-1
abundance: -
d_gene: TRBD1
CDR3aa: CASPTPDRGVNEQFF
CDR3nt: TGCGCCAGCCCAACCCCGGACAGGGGAGTGAATGAGCAGTTCTTC

j_gene: TRBJ1-5
v_gene: TRBV28
abundance: few
d_gene: -
CDR3aa: CASSPEGGLSQPQHF
CDR3nt: TGTGCCAGCAGCCCTGAGGGGGGGCTGAGTCAGCCCCAGCATTTT

j_gene: TRBJ1-2
v_gene: TRBV5-1
abundance: -
d_gene: -
CDR3aa: CASSFRDGNYGYTF
CDR3nt: TGCGCCAGCAGCTTCCGGGACGGGAACTATGGCTACACCTTC

j_gene: TRBJ2-2
v_gene: TRBV30
abundance: -
d_gene: -
CDR3aa: CAWSRNTNTGELFF
CDR3nt: TGTGCCTGGAGCAGGAACACGAACACCGGGGAGCTGTTTTTT

j_gene: TRBJ2-5
v_gene: TRBV6-6
abundance: -
d_gene: TRBD2
CDR3aa: CASSYSSGGEEETQYF
CDR3nt: TGTGCCAGCAGTTACTCGAGCGGGGGGGAGGAAGAGACCCAGTACTTC

j_gene: TRBJ2-2
v_gene: TRBV27
abundance: few
d_gene: TRBD2
CDR3aa: CASSLLAGGPSYTGELFF
CDR3nt: TGTGCCAGCTCCCTACTAGCGGGAGGACCCTCCTACACCGGGGAGCTGTTTTTT

j_gene: TRBJ2-1
v_gene: TRBV6-5
abundance: -
d_gene: TRBD2
CDR3aa: CASSYQAGGIGEQFF
CDR3nt: TGTGCCAGCAGTTACCAAGCGGGAGGGATCGGTGAGCAGTTCTTC

j_gene: TRBJ1-3
v_gene: TRBV4-2
abundance: -
d_gene: -
CDR3aa: CASSQDLARKENTIYF
CDR3nt: TGTGCCAGCAGCCAAGATCTGGCGAGAAAGGAAAACACCATATATTTT

j_gene: TRBJ1-1
v_gene: TRBV28
abundance: -
d_gene: -
CDR3aa: CASRSEPEAFF
CDR3nt: TGTGCCAGCAGGTCCGAGCCTGAAGCTTTCTTT

j_gene: TRBJ2-3
v_gene: TRBV4-2
abundance: -
d_gene: -
CDR3aa: CASSQDLETADTQYF
CDR3nt: TGTGCCAGCAGCCAAGACCTGGAGACCGCAGATACGCAGTATTTT

j_gene: TRBJ2-7
v_gene: TRBV10-3
abundance: few
d_gene: -
CDR3aa: CAISVTGPYEQYF
CDR3nt: TGTGCCATCAGTGTGACAGGCCCCTACGAGCAGTACTTC

j_gene: TRBJ2-3
v_gene: TRBV28
abundance: once
d_gene: -
CDR3aa: CASSYGNPPPVF
CDR3nt: TGTGCCAGCAGTTACGGCAACCCCCCCCCAGTTTTT

j_gene: TRBJ2-1
v_gene: TRBV7-2
abundance: few
d_gene: -
CDR3aa: CASSHGGRRNEQFF
CDR3nt: TGTGCCAGCAGCCACGGGGGTAGACGCAATGAGCAGTTCTTC

j_gene: TRBJ2-7
v_gene: TRBV9
abundance: -
d_gene: -
CDR3aa: CASSTLQGEQYF
CDR3nt: TGTGCCAGCAGCACTCTCCAGGGCGAGCAGTACTTC

j_gene: TRBJ2-5
v_gene: TRBV5-1
abundance: -
d_gene: TRBD1
CDR3aa: CASSPKDRRYQETQYF
CDR3nt: TGCGCCAGCAGCCCCAAGGACAGGCGGTACCAAGAGACCCAGTACTTC

j_gene: TRBJ2-2
v_gene: TRBV7-3
abundance: -
d_gene: -
CDR3aa: CASSLRAEWPGELFF
CDR3nt: TGTGCCAGCAGCCTCCGGGCCGAGTGGCCCGGGGAGCTGTTTTTT

j_gene: TRBJ1-2
v_gene: TRBV6-1
abundance: once
d_gene: -
CDR3aa: CASSESPDSFSNYGYTF
CDR3nt: TGTGCCAGCAGTGAAAGTCCCGACAGCTTCTCGAACTATGGCTACACCTTC

j_gene: TRBJ2-4
v_gene: TRBV7-8
abundance: -
d_gene: -
CDR3aa: CASSVVGTMGIQYF
CDR3nt: TGTGCCAGCAGCGTAGTAGGGACAATGGGCATTCAGTACTTC